This T cell receptor (beta chain) was obtained from a study of early T cells in non-severe SARS-CoV-2 infection. About the research overall: Sequencing input comprised bulk RNA from unsorted whole blood; chain pairing was not available. Study conclusions and caveats: There was a bias toward anti-spike CD8 responses in VDJdb matching, which missed private and CD4 specificities.

This clonotype was seen a few times. Its antigen is still unknown. Individual cDNA molecules were tagged with unique molecular identifiers, the study reported. TCRdb re-analysed the 5' RACE reads in MiXCR, keeping a single row per CDR3 protein. The sample lists approximately 83,000 distinct CDR3 sequences; over 12% were seen once. Trimming cost V 5 bases and J 3 bases; bases outside gene matches: 6. The V gene's germline CDR1 is SGHVS and CDR2 FNYEAQ. The CDR3 has 15 residues. This rearrangement joins TRBV7-6 to TRBJ2-2, with 7 bases aligning to TRBD2. The sequence came from an adult who was a healthcare worker with PCR-confirmed SARS-CoV-2 infection or an uninfected control (not recorded which). The sequenced material came from whole blood. CDR3 sequence reads: CASSPYSGYTGELFF. The CDR3 DNA follows: TGTGCCAGCAGCCCCTATAGCGGGTACACCGGGGAGCTGTTTTTT. Drawing the rest from reference TRBV7-6 and TRBJ2-2, the complete variable domain is GAGVSQSPRYKVTKRGQDVALRCDPISGHVSLYWYRQALGQGPEFLTYFNYEAQQDKSGLPNDRFSAERPEGSISTLTIQRTEQRDSAMYRCASSPYSGYTGELFFGEGSRLTVL.